The text below deals with one TCR beta chain. One Seattle source followed patients from active infection through their disease course. The data were taken from a study of blood T cell repertoires in COVID-19. About the study: PBMCs, B-cell-depleted T cells, or T cells provided the cDNA or gDNA that made up the material.

The data were produced by immunoSEQ multiplex PCR, yet TCRdb's version contains in-frame clones alone and is incomplete. This table has hundreds of thousands of clones, roughly 90% appearing once. V was clipped by 0 bases and J by 6 bases; unmatched bases: 10. CDR1 and CDR2 from the germline V gene are SGHRS and YFSETQ. The CDR3 totals 17 residues. The TCR comes from a woman aged 55-75 years with COVID-19, enrolled during active disease. Input material: peripheral blood. V usage is TRBV5-1 and J usage is TRBJ2-1; TRBD2 matches at 9 bases. The CDR3 region has the DNA TGCGCCAGCAGCTTGGCGCCCGCGGGGGGGCAGGGCAATGAGCAGTTCTTC. It encodes CASSLAPAGGQGNEQFF.